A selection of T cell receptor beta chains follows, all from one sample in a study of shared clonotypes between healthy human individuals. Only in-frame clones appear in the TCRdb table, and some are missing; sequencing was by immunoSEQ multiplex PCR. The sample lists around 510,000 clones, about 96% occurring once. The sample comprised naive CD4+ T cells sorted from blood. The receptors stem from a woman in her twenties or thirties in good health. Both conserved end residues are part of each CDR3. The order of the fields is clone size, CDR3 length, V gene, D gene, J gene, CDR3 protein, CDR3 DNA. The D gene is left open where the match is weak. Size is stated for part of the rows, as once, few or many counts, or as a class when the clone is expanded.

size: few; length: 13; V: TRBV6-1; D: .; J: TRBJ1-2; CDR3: CASSETAWRGYTF; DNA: TGTGCCAGCAGTGAAACGGCCTGGCGTGGCTACACCTTC
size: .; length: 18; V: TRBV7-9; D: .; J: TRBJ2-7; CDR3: CASSLIPGRRGGSNEQYF; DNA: TGTGCCAGCAGCTTAATACCGGGTCGCAGGGGCGGGAGCAACGAGCAGTACTTC
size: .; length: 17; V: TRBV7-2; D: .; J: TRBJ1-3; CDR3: CASSFLRQISSGNTIYF; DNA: TGTGCCAGCAGCTTTCTCCGACAGATCTCCTCTGGAAACACCATATATTTT
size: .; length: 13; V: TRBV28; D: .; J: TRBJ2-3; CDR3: CASSSHYSDWQYF; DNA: TGTGCCAGCAGTTCACACTACTCCGATTGGCAGTATTTT
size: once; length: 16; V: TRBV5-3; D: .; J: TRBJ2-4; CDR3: CARSSRADKTKNIQYF; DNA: TGTGCCAGAAGCTCGAGAGCGGACAAAACCAAAAACATTCAGTACTTC
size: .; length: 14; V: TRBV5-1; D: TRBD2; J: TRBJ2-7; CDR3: CASSLAGGPEEQYF; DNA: TGCGCCAGCAGCTTGGCGGGAGGGCCCGAAGAGCAGTACTTC
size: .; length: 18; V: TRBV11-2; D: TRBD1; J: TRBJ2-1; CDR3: CASSLPKPGQGHYNEQFF; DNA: TGTGCCAGCAGCTTACCCAAACCGGGACAGGGACACTACAATGAGCAGTTCTTC
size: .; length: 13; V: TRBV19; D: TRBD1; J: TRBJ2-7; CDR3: CASSRDRGNEQYF; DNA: TGTGCCAGTAGTCGGGACAGGGGAAACGAGCAGTACTTC
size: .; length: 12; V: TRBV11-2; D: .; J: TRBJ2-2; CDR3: CASSFTAGELFF; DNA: TGTGCCAGCAGCTTTACGGCCGGGGAGCTGTTTTTT
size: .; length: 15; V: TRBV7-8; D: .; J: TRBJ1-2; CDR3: CASSDPRGSYYGYTF; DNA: TGTGCCAGCAGCGACCCCAGGGGATCGTACTATGGCTACACCTTC
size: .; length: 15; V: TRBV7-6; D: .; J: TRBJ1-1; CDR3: CASSLDRDIHTEAFF; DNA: TGTGCCAGCAGCTTAGATCGGGACATCCACACTGAAGCTTTCTTT
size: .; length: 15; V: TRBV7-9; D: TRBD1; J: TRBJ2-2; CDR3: CASSWTGAGTGELFF; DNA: TGTGCCAGCAGCTGGACAGGGGCGGGCACCGGGGAGCTGTTTTTT
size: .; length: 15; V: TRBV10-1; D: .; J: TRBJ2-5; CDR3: CASSESWGYQETQYF; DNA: TGCGCCAGCAGTGAGTCATGGGGATACCAAGAGACCCAGTACTTC
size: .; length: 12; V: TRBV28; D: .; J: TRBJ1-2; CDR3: CASSFIADGYTF; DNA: TGTGCCAGCAGTTTCATTGCTGATGGCTACACCTTC
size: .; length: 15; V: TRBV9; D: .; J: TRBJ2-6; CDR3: CASSVYVSGANVLTF; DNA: TGTGCCAGCAGCGTTTATGTCTCTGGGGCCAACGTCCTGACTTTC
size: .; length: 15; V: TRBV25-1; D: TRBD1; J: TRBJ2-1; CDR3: CASENPGTGVNEQFF; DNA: TGTGCCAGCGAGAACCCCGGGACAGGTGTCAATGAGCAGTTCTTC
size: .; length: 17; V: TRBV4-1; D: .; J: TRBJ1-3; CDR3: CASSQDLGAWTGNTIYF; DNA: TGCGCCAGCAGCCAAGATCTAGGTGCATGGACTGGAAACACCATATATTTT
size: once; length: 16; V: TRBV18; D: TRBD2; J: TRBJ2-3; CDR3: CASSGRLAGAADTQYF; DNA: TGTGCCAGCTCAGGGCGACTAGCGGGAGCGGCAGATACGCAGTATTTT
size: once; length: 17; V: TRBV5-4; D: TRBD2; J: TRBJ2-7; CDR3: CASSPDGLAGGGYEQYF; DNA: TGTGCCAGCAGCCCGGACGGGCTAGCGGGAGGAGGGTACGAGCAGTACTTC
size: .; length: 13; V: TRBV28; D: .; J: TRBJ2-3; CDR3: CASTPPRRNTQYF; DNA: TGTGCCAGCACCCCGCCGAGGCGCAATACGCAGTATTTT
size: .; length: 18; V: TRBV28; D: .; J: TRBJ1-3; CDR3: CASSPDPRGKSSGNTIYF; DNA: TGTGCCAGCAGTCCTGATCCGAGGGGGAAGAGCTCTGGAAACACCATATATTTT
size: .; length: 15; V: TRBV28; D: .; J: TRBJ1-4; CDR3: CASSQYGSTNEKLFF; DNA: TGTGCCAGCAGTCAATACGGTTCAACTAATGAAAAACTGTTTTTT
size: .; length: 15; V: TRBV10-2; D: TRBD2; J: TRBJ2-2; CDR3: CASSLAGGGTGELFF; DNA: TGCGCCAGCAGTCTAGCGGGAGGTGGTACCGGGGAGCTGTTTTTT
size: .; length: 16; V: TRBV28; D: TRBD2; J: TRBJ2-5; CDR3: CASRKGWREGKETQYF; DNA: TGTGCCAGCAGGAAGGGGTGGCGGGAGGGTAAAGAGACCCAGTACTTC
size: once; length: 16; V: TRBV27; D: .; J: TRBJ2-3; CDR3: CASRMDSPYSTDTQYF; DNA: TGTGCCAGCAGGATGGACTCGCCTTATAGCACAGATACGCAGTATTTT